These 21 T cell receptor beta chains were all obtained from the same sample, sequenced in a study of blood T cell repertoires in COVID-19. Sequencing was performed with immunoSEQ multiplex PCR; in TCRdb, only in-frame clones are kept and a portion is missing. Of 150,000 to 200,000 clones detected, 65% to 80% appear once; the ten largest clones hold roughly 17%. Source material: PBMCs or T cells enriched from blood (not recorded which). Receptor source: a woman aged 45-65 years with acute COVID-19.

The chain couples TRBV6-1 to TRBJ2-2; D is perhaps TRBD1 (6 bases). The CDR3 extends over 14 amino acids. Trimming stripped 6 bases from V and 6 bases from J, with 14 bases between. The germline V gene has CDR1 MNHNS and CDR2 SASEGT. The CDR3 here is CASSPGQPSGELFF. The CDR3 DNA follows: TGTGCCAGCAGCCCCGGACAGCCCTCCGGGGAGCTGTTTTTT.

J is TRBJ1-2 and V is TRBV24-1, with 10 bases fitting TRBD1. CDR1 is KGHDR, CDR2 SFDVKD, per germline. The CDR3 runs to 17 residues. V was clipped by 4 bases and J by 8 bases; unmatched bases: 15. The CDR3 loop is CATSDPNRDRGLGGYTF. The CDR3 nucleotides read TGTGCCACCAGTGACCCGAACCGGGACAGGGGACTTGGGGGCTACACCTTC.

The chain joins TRBV7-9 to TRBJ2-1; maybe TRBD2 (5 bases). Germline assignment: CDR1 SEHNR and CDR2 FQNEAQ (reference sequence). This CDR3 region has 18 residues. V was trimmed by 1 base and J by 0 bases, leaving 16 bases between them. The CDR3 nucleotides read TGTGCCAGCAGCTTAGGTCTGAGGGCCACGAGCTCCTACAATGAGCAGTTCTTC. Residues: CASSLGLRATSSYNEQFF.

In DNA, the CDR3 is TGCGCCAGCAGCTCGGGGTCACCCGACGATGAGCAGTTCTTC. It is translated as CASSSGSPDDEQFF. The rearrangement links TRBV5-1 to TRBJ2-1, with D perhaps TRBD2 (5 bases). V shed 3 bases and J shed 8 bases, with 15 bases lying between them. The germline CDR1 and CDR2 sequences are SGHRS and YFSETQ. The CDR3 sequence is 14 residues long. Supplemented by reference TRBV5-1 and TRBJ2-1, the full variable domain reads KAGVTQTPRYLIKTRGQQVTLSCSPISGHRSVSWYQQTPGQGLQFLFEYFSETQRNKGNFPGRFSGRQFSNSRSEMNVSTLELGDSALYLCASSSGSPDDEQFFGPGTRLTVL.

CDR3 nucleotides: TGTGCCAGCAGCCCTAGCGGGGGGGCAGGTGAGCAGTTCTTC. Encoded protein: CASSPSGGAGEQFF. The rearrangement uses TRBV7-2 and TRBJ2-1; 12 nucleotides line up with TRBD2. The V gene end was trimmed by 5 bases and the J gene end by 9 bases; junction bases not matched to a gene: 5. The CDR3 sequence is 14 residues long. CDR1 SGHTA and CDR2 FQGNSA come from the germline V gene.

V usage is TRBV7-9 and J usage is TRBJ2-5; tentatively, D is TRBD1 (7 bases). CDR3 length equals 14 residues. Germline V gene lookup returns CDR1 SEHNR and CDR2 FQNEAQ (reference sequence). The V and J ends lost 5 bases and 2 bases respectively, with 12 bases between them. CDR3 DNA sequence: TGTGCCAGCAGCCCCAGGGGGGATCAAGAGACCCAGTACTTC. It translates to CASSPRGDQETQYF.

As concerns this clone: Distinct nucleotide sequences in the sample also encode this CDR3. The chain carries TRBV2 and TRBJ1-5, with a weak D call TRBD1 (5 bases). The CDR3 has 16 residues. Germline-derived CDR1 and CDR2 are SNHLY and FYNNEI. Trimming removed 0 bases at V and 0 bases at J, with 9 bases between. The CDR3: CASSEAQGLSNQPQHF. CDR3 sequence (DNA): TGTGCCAGCAGTGAAGCGCAGGGACTTAGCAATCAGCCCCAGCATTTT.

The rearrangement links TRBV7-2 to TRBJ1-1; the match to TRBD1 covers 8 bases. CDR1 and CDR2 (germline): SGHTA, FQGNSA. The CDR3 is 18 amino acids. Trimming at V came to 2 bases and at J to 0 bases, leaving 11 bases not matched to a gene. CDR3 nucleotide sequence: TGTGCCAGCAGCTTAAGGTTCGGGCAGGGGGCCATGAACACTGAAGCTTTCTTT. Translated: CASSLRFGQGAMNTEAFF.

This chain connects TRBV13 to TRBJ2-7, with 12 bases aligning to TRBD2. Germline V gene lookup returns CDR1 PRHDT and CDR2 FYEKMQ (reference sequence). V gave up 5 bases and J gave up 2 bases; unmatched junction bases: 4. The CDR3 totals 15 residues. In nucleotides, the CDR3 is TGTGCCAGCAGCGGGACTAGCGGGCGAGCCTACGAGCAGTACGTC. This gives the protein CASSGTSGRAYEQYV.

The chain recombines TRBV18 with TRBJ2-3; D call uncertain. Germline CDR1 and CDR2: KGHSH and LQKENI. Trimming shortened V by 0 bases and J by 0 bases, and 7 bases separated the two germline ends. The length of the CDR3 is 15 residues. For the CDR3, the DNA is TGTGCCAGCTCACCACCCTATCCTAGCACAGATACGCAGTATTTT. It yields the protein CASSPPYPSTDTQYF.

This clone has more than one count but fewer than ten. This chain connects TRBV7-9 to TRBJ2-7; 7 bases match TRBD2. The V gene end was trimmed by 10 bases and the J gene end by 2 bases; junction bases not matched to a gene: 5. Germline CDR1 is SEHNR and CDR2 is FQNEAQ (reference sequence). This CDR3 spans 12 amino acids. The CDR3 protein is CATAGTTYEQYV. DNA for the CDR3: TGTGCCACCGCGGGGACTACCTACGAGCAGTACGTC.

The chain carries TRBV12-5 and TRBJ1-5; 7 nucleotides align to TRBD1. The CDR3 is made up of 14 amino acids. The germline CDR1 and CDR2 sequences are LGHNT and FRNRAP. CDR3 loop: CVPRKDRANQPQHF. The CDR3 DNA is TGTGTCCCGCGTAAAGACAGGGCGAATCAGCCCCAGCATTTT.

The V gene is TRBV6-5, the J gene TRBJ2-1, with 10 bases lining up with TRBD1. CDR3 length: 14 amino acids. The junction had 6 bases not matched to a gene; V was cut back by 8 bases and J by 5 bases. The V gene's germline CDR1 is MNHEY and CDR2 SVGAGI. CDR3 residues: CASLRDRGNNEQFF. As DNA, the CDR3 is TGTGCCAGCCTCCGGGACAGGGGTAACAATGAGCAGTTCTTC.

The rearrangement joins TRBV28 to TRBJ1-2; 8 bases fit TRBD1. Germline V gene lookup returns CDR1 MDHEN and CDR2 SYDVKM. V was pared by 7 bases and J by 6 bases, with 10 bases of the junction left unmatched. The CDR3 spans 14 residues. In nucleotides, the CDR3 is TGTGCCAGCACGAGGGGACAGGTGATACATGGCTACACCTTC. Its protein product is CASTRGQVIHGYTF.

This clone was counted between two and nine times. This sequence joins TRBV5-4 and TRBJ1-3; 7 bases match TRBD1. This CDR3 is built from 15 residues. Germline V gene data show CDR1 as SGHNT and CDR2 as YYREEE (reference sequence). V trimming: 7 bases; J trimming: 0 bases; junction bases outside the gene matches: 7. CDR3: CASQPGQSSGNTIYF. CDR3 DNA: TGTGCCAGCCAACCGGGACAGAGCTCTGGAAACACCATATATTTT.

This chain uses TRBV7-9 with TRBJ2-2, with TRBD1 matching 8 bases. Losses at the gene ends were 6 bases for V and 2 bases for J; bases not matched to a gene: 8. There are 16 residues in the CDR3. The germline CDR1 and CDR2 sequences are SEHNR and FQNEAQ (reference sequence). CDR3 DNA sequence: TGTGCCAGCAGTGGACAGGGCACACTTAACACCGGGGAGCTGTTTTTT. It yields the protein CASSGQGTLNTGELFF.

Only a few counts were recorded for this clone. The V gene is TRBV10-3, the J gene TRBJ2-5; 8 bases are shared with TRBD2. CDR1 is ENHRY, CDR2 SYGVKD, per germline. The CDR3 length is 13 residues. V shed 8 bases, J shed 0 bases, and the junction held 2 bases outside the gene matches. The CDR3 is CAISGGDQETQYF. The CDR3 coding sequence is TGTGCCATCTCCGGGGGGGACCAAGAGACCCAGTACTTC.

V and J are TRBV3-1 (or the pseudogene TRBV3-2) and TRBJ2-2; the match to TRBD2 covers 7 bases. With V trimmed by 4 bases and J by 6 bases, 8 bases remained unmatched. CDR3 size: 15 residues. Per germline, CDR1 LGHDT and CDR2 YNNKEL (reference sequence). CDR3 nucleotide sequence: TGTGCCAGCAGCCTACAGACTAGCTTGTCCGGGGAGCTGTTTTTT. This sequence encodes CASSLQTSLSGELFF.

This clone was observed a handful of times. The rearrangement links TRBV7-9 to TRBJ1-4; 8 bases align to TRBD1. CDR1 and CDR2 from the germline V gene are SEHNR and FQNEAQ (reference sequence). This CDR3 has 16 residues. V was pared by 1 base and J by 4 bases, with 5 bases of the junction left unmatched. The DNA of the CDR3 is TGTGCCAGCAGCTTAGGCTTCAGGGGGCGTAATGAAAAACTGTTTTTT. It specifies CASSLGFRGRNEKLFF.

This clone was found a few times. J is TRBJ1-2 and V is TRBV12-3 or TRBV12-4; no clear D gene. The CDR3 is made up of 13 amino acids. V lost 6 bases to trimming and J lost 1 base, with 9 bases between them. This CDR3 is CASRENNNYGYTF. Here the CDR3 DNA reads TGTGCCAGCAGAGAAAACAATAACTATGGCTACACCTTC.

J is TRBJ2-1 and V is TRBV29-1, with D possibly matching TRBD1 (5 bases). V gave up 5 bases and J gave up 14 bases, with 13 bases separating them. The CDR3 is 10 residues long. Germline V gene sequence: CDR1 SQVTM, CDR2 ANQGSEA. CDR3 nucleotide sequence: TGCAGCGTTTGGGGCGCAGTGGAGTTCTTC. It encodes CSVWGAVEFF.